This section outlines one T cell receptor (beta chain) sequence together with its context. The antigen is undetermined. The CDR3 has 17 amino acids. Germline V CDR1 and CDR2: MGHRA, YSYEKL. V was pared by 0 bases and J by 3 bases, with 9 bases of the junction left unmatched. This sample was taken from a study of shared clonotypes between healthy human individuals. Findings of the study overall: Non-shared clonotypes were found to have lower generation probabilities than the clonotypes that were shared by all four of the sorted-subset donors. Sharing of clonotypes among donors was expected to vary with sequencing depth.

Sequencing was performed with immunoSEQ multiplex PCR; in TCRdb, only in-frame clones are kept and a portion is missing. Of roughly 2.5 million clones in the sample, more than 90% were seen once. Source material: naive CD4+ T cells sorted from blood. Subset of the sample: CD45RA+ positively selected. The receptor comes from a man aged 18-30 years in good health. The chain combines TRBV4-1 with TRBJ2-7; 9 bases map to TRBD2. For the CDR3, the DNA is TGCGCCAGCAGCCAAGAATGGCTAGCGGGGACGTTCTACGAGCAGTACTTC. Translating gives CASSQEWLAGTFYEQYF.